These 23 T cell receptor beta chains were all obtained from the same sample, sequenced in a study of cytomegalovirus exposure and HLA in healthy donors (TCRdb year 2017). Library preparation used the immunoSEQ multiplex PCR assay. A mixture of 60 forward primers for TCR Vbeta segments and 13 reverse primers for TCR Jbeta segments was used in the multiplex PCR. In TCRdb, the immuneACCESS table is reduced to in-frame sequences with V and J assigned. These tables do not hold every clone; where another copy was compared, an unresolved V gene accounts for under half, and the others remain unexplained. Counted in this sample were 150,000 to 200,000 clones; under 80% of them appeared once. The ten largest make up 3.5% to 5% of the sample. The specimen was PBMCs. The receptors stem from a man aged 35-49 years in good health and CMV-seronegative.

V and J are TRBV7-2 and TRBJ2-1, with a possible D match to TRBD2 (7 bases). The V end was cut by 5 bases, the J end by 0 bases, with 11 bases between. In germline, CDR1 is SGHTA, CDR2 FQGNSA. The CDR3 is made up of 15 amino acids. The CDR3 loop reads CASSPRGASYNEQFF. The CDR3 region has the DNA TGTGCCAGCAGCCCCCGGGGGGCCTCCTACAATGAGCAGTTCTTC.

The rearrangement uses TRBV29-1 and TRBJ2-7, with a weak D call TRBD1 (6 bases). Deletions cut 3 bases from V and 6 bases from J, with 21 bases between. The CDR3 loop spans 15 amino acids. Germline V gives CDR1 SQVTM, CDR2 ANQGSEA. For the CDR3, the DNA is TGCAGCGTTGATTTGGGGTCCCAACAGGGCCGCGAGCAGTACTTC. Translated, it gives CSVDLGSQQGREQYF.

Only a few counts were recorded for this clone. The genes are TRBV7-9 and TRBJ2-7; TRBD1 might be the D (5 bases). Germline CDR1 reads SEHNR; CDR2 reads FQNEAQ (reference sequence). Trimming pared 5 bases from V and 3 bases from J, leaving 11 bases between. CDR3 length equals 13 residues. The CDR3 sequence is CASSARTFYEQYF. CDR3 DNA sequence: TGTGCCAGCAGCGCCAGGACATTCTACGAGCAGTACTTC. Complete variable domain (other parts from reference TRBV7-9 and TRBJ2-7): DTGVSQNPRHKITKRGQNVTFRCDPISEHNRLYWYRQTLGQGPEFLTYFQNEAQLEKSRLLSDRFSAERPKGSFSTLEIQRTEQGDSAMYLCASSARTFYEQYFGPGTRLTVT.

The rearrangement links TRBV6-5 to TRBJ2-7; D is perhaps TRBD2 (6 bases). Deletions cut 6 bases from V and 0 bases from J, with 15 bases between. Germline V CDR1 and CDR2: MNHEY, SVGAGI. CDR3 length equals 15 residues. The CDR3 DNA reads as TGTGCCAGCAGGCCTAGCGCGGAAAGCTCCTACGAGCAGTACTTC. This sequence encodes CASRPSAESSYEQYF.

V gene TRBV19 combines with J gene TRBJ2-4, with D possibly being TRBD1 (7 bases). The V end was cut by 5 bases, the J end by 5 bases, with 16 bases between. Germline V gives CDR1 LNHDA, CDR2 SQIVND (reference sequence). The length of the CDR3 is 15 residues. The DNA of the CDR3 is TGTGCCAGTAGTTCGGAGGGGGCGCCCGAAAACATTCAGTACTTC. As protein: CASSSEGAPENIQYF. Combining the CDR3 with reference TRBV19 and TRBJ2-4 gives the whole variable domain DGGITQSPKYLFRKEGQNVTLSCEQNLNHDAMYWYRQDPGQGLRLIYYSQIVNDFQKGDIAEGYSVSREKKESFPLTVTSAQKNPTAFYLCASSSEGAPENIQYFGAGTRLSVL.

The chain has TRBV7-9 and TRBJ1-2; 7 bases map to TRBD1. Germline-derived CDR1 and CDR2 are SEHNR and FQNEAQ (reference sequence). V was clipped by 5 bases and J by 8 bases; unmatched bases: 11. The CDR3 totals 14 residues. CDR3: CASSMIQGQDGYTF. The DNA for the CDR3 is TGTGCCAGCAGCATGATACAGGGGCAGGACGGCTACACCTTC.

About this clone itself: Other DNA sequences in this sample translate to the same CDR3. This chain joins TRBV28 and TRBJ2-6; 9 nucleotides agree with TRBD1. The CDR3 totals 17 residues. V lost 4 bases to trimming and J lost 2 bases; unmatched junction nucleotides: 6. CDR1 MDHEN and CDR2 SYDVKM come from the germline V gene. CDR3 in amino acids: CASSSTGTGTGANVLTF. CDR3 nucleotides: TGTGCCAGCAGTTCCACCGGGACAGGGACTGGGGCCAACGTCCTGACTTTC.

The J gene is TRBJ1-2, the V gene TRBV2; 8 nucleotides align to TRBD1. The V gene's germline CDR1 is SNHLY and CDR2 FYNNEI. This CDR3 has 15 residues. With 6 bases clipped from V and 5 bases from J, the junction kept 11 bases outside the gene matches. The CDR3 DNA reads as TGTGCCAGCAGGCCAGAGCCAGGGGGCGGGTATGGCTACACCTTC. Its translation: CASRPEPGGGYGYTF.

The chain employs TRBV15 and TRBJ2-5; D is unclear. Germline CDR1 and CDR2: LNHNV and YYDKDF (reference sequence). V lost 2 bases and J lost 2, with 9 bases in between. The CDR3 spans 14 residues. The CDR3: CATSRQALQETQYF. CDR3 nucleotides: TGTGCCACCAGCAGACAGGCGTTACAAGAGACCCAGTACTTC.

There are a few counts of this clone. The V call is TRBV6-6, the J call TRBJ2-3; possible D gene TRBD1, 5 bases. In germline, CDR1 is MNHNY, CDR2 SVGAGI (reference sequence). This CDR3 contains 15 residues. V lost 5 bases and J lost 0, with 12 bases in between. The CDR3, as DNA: TGTGCCAGCAGTGCTCAGGGTGGGAGCACAGATACGCAGTATTTT. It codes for CASSAQGGSTDTQYF.

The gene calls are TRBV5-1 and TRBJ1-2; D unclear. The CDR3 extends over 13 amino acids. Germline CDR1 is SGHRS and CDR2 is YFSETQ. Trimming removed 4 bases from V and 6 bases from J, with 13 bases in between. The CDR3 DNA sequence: TGCGCCAGCAGCCCCAGTCGCCCAGATGGCTACACCTTC. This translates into CASSPSRPDGYTF.

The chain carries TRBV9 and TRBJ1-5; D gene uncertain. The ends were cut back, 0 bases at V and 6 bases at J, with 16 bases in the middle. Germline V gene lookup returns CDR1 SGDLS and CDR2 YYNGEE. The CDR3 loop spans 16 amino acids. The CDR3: CASSVDGQDGGQPQHF. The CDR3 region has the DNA TGTGCCAGCAGCGTAGATGGGCAGGACGGAGGTCAGCCCCAGCATTTT. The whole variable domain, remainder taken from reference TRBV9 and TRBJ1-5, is DSGVTQTPKHLITATGQRVTLRCSPRSGDLSVYWYQQSLDQGLQFLIQYYNGEERAKGNILERFSAQQFPDLHSELNLSSLELGDSALYFCASSVDGQDGGQPQHFGDGTRLSIL.

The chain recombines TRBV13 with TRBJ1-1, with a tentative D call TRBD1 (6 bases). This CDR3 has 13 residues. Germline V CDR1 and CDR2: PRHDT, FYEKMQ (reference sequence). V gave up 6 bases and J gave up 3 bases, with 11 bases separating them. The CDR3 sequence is CASSSQGYTEAFF. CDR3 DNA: TGTGCCAGCAGTTCCCAGGGGTACACTGAAGCTTTCTTT. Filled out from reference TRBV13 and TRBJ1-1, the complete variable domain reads AAGVIQSPRHLIKEKRETATLKCYPIPRHDTVYWYQQGPGQDPQFLISFYEKMQSDKGSIPDRFSAQQFSDYHSELNMSSLELGDSALYFCASSSQGYTEAFFGQGTRLTVV.

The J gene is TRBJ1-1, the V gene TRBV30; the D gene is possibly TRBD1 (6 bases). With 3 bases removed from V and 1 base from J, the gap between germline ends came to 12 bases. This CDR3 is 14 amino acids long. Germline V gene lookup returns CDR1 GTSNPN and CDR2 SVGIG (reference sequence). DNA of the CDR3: TGTGCCTGGAGCGGGGACAAGAGGAACACTGAAGCTTTCTTT. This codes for CAWSGDKRNTEAFF. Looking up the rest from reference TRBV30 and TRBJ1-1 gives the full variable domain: SQTIHQWPATLVQPVGSPLSLECTVEGTSNPNLYWYRQAAGRGLQLLFYSVGIGQISSEVPQNLSASRPQDRQFILSSKKLLLSDSGFYLCAWSGDKRNTEAFFGQGTRLTVV.

For the CDR3, the DNA is TGTGCCAGCAGCGTGGGAGGGCTGATCAATGAGCAGTTCTTC. Translating it yields CASSVGGLINEQFF. The chain has TRBV9 and TRBJ2-1; 7 nucleotides line up with TRBD2. Germline V gene sequence: CDR1 SGDLS, CDR2 YYNGEE. V dropped 2 bases and J dropped 6; count of bases not matched to a gene: 5. The length of the CDR3 is 14 residues.

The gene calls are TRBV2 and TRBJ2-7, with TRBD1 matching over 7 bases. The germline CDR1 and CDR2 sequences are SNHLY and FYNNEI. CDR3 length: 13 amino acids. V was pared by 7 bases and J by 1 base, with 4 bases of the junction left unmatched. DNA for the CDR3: TGTGCCAGCACCGGGACAGCGTCCTACGAGCAGTACTTC. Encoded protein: CASTGTASYEQYF.

Here the CDR3 reads CAGTRGDSLDTQYF. DNA for the CDR3: TGTGCCGGCACCCGAGGGGACAGTCTTGATACGCAGTATTTT. The chain is built from TRBV6-1 and TRBJ2-3; 7 positions agree with TRBD1. This CDR3 has 14 residues. Germline assignment: CDR1 MNHNS and CDR2 SASEGT. V was pared by 11 bases and J by 6 bases, with 14 bases of the junction left unmatched.

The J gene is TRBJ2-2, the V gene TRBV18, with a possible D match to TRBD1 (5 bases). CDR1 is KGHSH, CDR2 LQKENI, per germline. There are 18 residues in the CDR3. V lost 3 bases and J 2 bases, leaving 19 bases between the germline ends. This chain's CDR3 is CASSPYVAGQGNTGELFF. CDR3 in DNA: TGTGCCAGCTCACCCTATGTGGCCGGACAAGGAAACACCGGGGAGCTGTTTTTT.

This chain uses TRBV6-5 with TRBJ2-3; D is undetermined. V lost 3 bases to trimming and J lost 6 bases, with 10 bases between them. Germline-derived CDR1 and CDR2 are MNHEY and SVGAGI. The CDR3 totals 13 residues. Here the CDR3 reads CASSYRPADTQYF. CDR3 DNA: TGTGCCAGCAGTTATCGTCCAGCGGATACGCAGTATTTT.

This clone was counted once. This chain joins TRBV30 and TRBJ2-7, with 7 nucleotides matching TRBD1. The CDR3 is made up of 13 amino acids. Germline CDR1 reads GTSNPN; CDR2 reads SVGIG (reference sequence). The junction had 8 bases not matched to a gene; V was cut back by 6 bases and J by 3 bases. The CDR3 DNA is TGTGCCTGTATAAAAGGACAGGTCTACGAGCAGTACTTC. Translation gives CACIKGQVYEQYF.

CDR3 coding DNA: TGCGCCAGCAGCCAAGAGTGGGGGGGAGTTGAAAAACTGTTTTTT. This codes for CASSQEWGGVEKLFF. The chain employs TRBV4-3 and TRBJ1-4, with D maybe TRBD1 (5 bases). Germline CDR1 is LGHNA and CDR2 is YSLEER. The CDR3 runs to 15 residues. V was clipped by 0 bases and J by 7 bases, with 12 bases between them.

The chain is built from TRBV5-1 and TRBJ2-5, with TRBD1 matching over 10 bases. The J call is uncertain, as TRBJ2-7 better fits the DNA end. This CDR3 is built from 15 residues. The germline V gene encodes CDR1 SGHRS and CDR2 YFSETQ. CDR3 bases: TGCGCCAGCAGCTTGGGACAGGGGGCCGCCTACGAGCAGTACTTC. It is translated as CASSLGQGAAYEQYF.

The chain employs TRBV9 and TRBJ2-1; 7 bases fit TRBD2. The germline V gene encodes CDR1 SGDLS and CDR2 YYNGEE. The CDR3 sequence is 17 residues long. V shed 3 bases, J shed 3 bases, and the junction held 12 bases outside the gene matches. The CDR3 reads CASSEYGTSEGYNEQFF. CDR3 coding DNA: TGTGCCAGCAGCGAGTACGGAACTAGCGAGGGCTACAATGAGCAGTTCTTC.